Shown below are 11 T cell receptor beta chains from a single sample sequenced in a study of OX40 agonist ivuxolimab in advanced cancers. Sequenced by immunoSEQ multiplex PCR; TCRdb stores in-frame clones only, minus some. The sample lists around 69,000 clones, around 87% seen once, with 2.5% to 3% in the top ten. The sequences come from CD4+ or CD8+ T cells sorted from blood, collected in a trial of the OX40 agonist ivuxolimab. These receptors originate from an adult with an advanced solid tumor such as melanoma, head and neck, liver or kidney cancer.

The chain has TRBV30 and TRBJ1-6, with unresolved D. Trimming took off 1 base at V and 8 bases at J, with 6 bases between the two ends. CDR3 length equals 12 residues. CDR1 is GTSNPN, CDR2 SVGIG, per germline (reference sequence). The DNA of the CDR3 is TGTGCCTGGAGTGGCACCGATTCACCCCTCCACTTT. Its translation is CAWSGTDSPLHF. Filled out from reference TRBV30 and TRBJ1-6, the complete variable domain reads SQTIHQWPATLVQPVGSPLSLECTVEGTSNPNLYWYRQAAGRGLQLLFYSVGIGQISSEVPQNLSASRPQDRQFILSSKKLLLSDSGFYLCAWSGTDSPLHFGNGTRLTVT.

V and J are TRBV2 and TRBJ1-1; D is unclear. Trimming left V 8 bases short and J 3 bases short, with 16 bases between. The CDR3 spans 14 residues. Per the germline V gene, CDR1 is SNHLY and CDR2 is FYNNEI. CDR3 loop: CASPVGNGDTEAFF. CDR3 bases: TGTGCCAGCCCTGTGGGGAACGGGGACACTGAAGCTTTCTTT. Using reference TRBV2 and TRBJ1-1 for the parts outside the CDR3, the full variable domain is EPEVTQTPSHQVTQMGQEVILRCVPISNHLYFYWYRQILGQKVEFLVSFYNNEISEKSEIFDDQFSVERPDGSNFTLKIRSTKLEDSAMYFCASPVGNGDTEAFFGQGTRLTVV.

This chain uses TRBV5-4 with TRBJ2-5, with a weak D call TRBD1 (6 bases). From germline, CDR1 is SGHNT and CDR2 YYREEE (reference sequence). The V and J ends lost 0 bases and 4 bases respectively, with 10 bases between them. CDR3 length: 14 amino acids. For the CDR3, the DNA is TGTGCCAGCAGCTTGGCCAGGGGCGGAGAGACCCAGTACTTC. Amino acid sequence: CASSLARGGETQYF.

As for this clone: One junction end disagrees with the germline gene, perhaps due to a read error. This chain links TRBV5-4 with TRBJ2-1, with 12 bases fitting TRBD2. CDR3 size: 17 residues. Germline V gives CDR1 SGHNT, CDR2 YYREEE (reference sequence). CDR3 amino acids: CASSLTVLAGGSNEQLF. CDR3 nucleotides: TGTGCCAGCAGCTTGACGGTCCTAGCGGGGGGGTCTAATGAGCAGCTCTTC.

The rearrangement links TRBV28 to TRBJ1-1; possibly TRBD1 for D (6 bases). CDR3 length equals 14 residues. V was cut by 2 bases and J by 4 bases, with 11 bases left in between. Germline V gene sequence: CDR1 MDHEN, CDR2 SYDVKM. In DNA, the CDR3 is TGTGCCAGCAGTTTAGGGGGGCAGGGCACTGAAGCTTTCTTT. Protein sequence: CASSLGGQGTEAFF.

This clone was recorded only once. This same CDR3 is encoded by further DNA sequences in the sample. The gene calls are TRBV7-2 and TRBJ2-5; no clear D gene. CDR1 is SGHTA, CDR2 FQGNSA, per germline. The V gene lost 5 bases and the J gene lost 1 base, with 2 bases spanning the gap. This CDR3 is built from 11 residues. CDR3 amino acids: CASSPQETQYF. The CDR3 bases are TGTGCCAGCAGCCCCCAAGAGACCCAGTACTTC.

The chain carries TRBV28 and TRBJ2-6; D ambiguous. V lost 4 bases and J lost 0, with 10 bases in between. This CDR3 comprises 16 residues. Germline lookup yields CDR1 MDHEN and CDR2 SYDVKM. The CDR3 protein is CASSSDAGSGANVLTF. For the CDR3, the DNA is TGTGCCAGCAGTTCCGACGCTGGCTCTGGGGCCAACGTCCTGACTTTC. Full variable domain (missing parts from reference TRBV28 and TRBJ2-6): DVKVTQSSRYLVKRTGEKVFLECVQDMDHENMFWYRQDPGLGLRLIYFSYDVKMKEKGDIPEGYSVSREKKERFSLILESASTNQTSMYLCASSSDAGSGANVLTFGAGSRLTVL.

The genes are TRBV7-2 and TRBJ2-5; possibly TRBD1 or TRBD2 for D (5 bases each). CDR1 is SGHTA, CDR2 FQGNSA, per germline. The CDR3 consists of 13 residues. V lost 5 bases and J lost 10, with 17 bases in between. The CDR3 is CASSPTGTLIQYF. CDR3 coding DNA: TGTGCCAGCAGCCCGACCGGGACCCTAATCCAGTACTTC.

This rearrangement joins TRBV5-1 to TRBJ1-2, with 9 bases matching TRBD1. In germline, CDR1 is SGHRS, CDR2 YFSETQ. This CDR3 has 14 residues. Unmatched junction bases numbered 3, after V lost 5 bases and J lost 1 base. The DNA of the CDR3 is TGCGCCAGCAGTAGGACAGGGGATAACTATGGCTACACCTTC. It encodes CASSRTGDNYGYTF.

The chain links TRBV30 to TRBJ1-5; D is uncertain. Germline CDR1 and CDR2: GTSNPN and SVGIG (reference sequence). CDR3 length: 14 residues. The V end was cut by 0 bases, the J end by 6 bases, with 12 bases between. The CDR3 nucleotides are TGTGCCTGGAGTGTAGGTGGGTTAACTCAGCCCCAGCATTTT. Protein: CAWSVGGLTQPQHF.

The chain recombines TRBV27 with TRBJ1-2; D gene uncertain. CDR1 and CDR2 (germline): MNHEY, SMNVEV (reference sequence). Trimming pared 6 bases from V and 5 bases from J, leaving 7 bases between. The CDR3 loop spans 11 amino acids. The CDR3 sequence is CASSPGYGYTF. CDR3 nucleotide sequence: TGTGCCAGCAGCCCCGGGTATGGCTACACCTTC.